This passage covers 4 T cell receptor beta chains from one sample sequenced in a study of blood T cell repertoires in COVID-19. Data came from immunoSEQ multiplex PCR; TCRdb stores just in-frame clones and leaves some out. The table records approximately 45,000 clones, about 86% of them present only once. Sequenced: peripheral blood. All receptors come from a woman older than 75 with acute or convalescent COVID-19.

In this sample, this clone turned up once. The rearrangement uses TRBV19 and TRBJ1-3, with D maybe TRBD1 (5 bases). CDR1 LNHDA and CDR2 SQIVND come from the germline V gene (reference sequence). There are 15 residues in the CDR3. Between the trimmed V and J ends, which lost 11 bases and 4 bases, there was a span of 21 bases. The CDR3 DNA is TGTGCCTCCGCCCGTGAGGGGACTCGAGGAAACACCATATATTTT. This codes for CASAREGTRGNTIYF. Using reference TRBV19 and TRBJ1-3 for the parts outside the CDR3, the full variable domain is DGGITQSPKYLFRKEGQNVTLSCEQNLNHDAMYWYRQDPGQGLRLIYYSQIVNDFQKGDIAEGYSVSREKKESFPLTVTSAQKNPTAFYLCASAREGTRGNTIYFGEGSWLTVV.

This clone was counted once. J is TRBJ2-1 and V is TRBV25-1, with 7 bases aligning to TRBD1. The CDR3 is made up of 14 amino acids. Germline lookup yields CDR1 MGHDK and CDR2 SYGVNS. V trimming: 2 bases; J trimming: 8 bases; junction bases outside the gene matches: 6. CDR3 nucleotide sequence: TGTGCCAGCAGTGAAAACCAGGGGGTAGATGAGCAGTTCTTC. Protein product: CASSENQGVDEQFF.

The chain carries TRBV7-6 and TRBJ2-3, with 14 bases identical to TRBD2. The J segment lost 2 bases and the V segment lost 5 bases, leaving 6 bases of the junction unmatched. Germline CDR1 and CDR2: SGHVS and FNYEAQ. CDR3 length: 17 residues. The CDR3 coding sequence is TGTGCCAGCAGCCCCGGACTAGCGGGGGGACTCACAGATACGCAGTATTTT. It is translated as CASSPGLAGGLTDTQYF.

The chain is built from TRBV7-2 and TRBJ1-4; D not certain. The CDR3 runs to 13 residues. Germline V gene lookup returns CDR1 SGHTA and CDR2 FQGNSA. V lost 1 base, J lost 8 bases, and 8 bases lay in between. The CDR3: CASSLGPGEKLFF. The CDR3 nucleotides read TGTGCCAGCAGCTTAGGTCCGGGGGAAAAACTGTTTTTT.